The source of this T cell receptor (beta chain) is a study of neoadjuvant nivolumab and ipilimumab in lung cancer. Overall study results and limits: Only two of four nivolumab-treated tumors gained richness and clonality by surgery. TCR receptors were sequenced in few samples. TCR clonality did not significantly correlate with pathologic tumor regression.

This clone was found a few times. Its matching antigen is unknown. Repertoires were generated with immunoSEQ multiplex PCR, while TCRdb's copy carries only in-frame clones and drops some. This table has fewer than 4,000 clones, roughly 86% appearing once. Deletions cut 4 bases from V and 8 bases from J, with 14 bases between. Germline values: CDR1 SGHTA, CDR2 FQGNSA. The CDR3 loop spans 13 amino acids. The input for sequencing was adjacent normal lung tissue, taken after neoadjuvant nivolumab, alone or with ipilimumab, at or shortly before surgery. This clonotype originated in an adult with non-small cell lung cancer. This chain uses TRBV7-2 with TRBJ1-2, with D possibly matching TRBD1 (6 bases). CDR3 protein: CASSSNRAEGYTF. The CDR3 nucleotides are TGTGCCAGCAGCTCCAACAGGGCTGAAGGCTACACCTTC.